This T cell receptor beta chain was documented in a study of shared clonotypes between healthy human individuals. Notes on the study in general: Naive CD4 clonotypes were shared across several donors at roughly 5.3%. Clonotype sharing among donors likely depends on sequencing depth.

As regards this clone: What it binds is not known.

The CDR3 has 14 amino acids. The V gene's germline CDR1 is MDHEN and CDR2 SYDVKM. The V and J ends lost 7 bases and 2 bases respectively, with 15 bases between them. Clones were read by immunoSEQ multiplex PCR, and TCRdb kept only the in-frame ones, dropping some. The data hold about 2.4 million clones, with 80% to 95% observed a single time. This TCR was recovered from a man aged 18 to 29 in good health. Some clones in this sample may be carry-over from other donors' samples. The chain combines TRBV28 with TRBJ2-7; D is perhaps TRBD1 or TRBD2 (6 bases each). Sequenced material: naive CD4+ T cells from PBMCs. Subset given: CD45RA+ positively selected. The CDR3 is CASTSEGEAYEQYF. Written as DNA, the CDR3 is TGTGCCAGCACCTCGGAGGGGGAGGCCTACGAGCAGTACTTC.